These 32 T cell receptor beta chains came from one sample sequenced in a study of blood T cell repertoires in COVID-19. Profiling relied on immunoSEQ multiplex PCR, and the TCRdb table lists in-frame clones only, not all of them. Found here are some 200,000 clones, roughly 80% of them singletons; the top ten hold about 10%. The sequenced material came from peripheral blood. These receptors were collected from a woman of 80 years or more with acute or convalescent COVID-19.

The rearrangement uses TRBV27 and TRBJ2-5; tentative D call: TRBD2 (6 bases). The germline V gene encodes CDR1 MNHEY and CDR2 SMNVEV (reference sequence). With 3 bases removed from V and 3 bases from J, the gap between germline ends came to 11 bases. The CDR3 covers 14 residues. The CDR3 is CASSFSGVKETQYF. The CDR3 bases are TGTGCCAGCAGTTTTTCGGGAGTCAAAGAGACCCAGTACTTC.

The chain carries TRBV5-1 and TRBJ2-1, with TRBD2 identical over 7 bases. Per germline, CDR1 SGHRS and CDR2 YFSETQ. The V gene end was trimmed by 0 bases and the J gene end by 0 bases; junction bases not matched to a gene: 3. The CDR3 has 16 residues. DNA of the CDR3: TGCGCCAGCAGCTTGGAGGCGGGGGACTCCTACAATGAGCAGTTCTTC. This encodes CASSLEAGDSYNEQFF.

This clone showed up just a few times. This chain links TRBV4-1 with TRBJ2-3, with 15 bases matching TRBD2. Germline CDR1 and CDR2: MGHRA and YSYEKL. This CDR3 spans 18 amino acids. Trimming took 2 bases from V and 1 from J; bases not matched to a gene: 4. The CDR3 sequence: CASSQSGLAGGGTDTQYF. In nucleotides, the CDR3 is TGCGCCAGCAGCCAATCGGGACTAGCGGGGGGCGGCACAGATACGCAGTATTTT.

Details on this clone: Other DNA variants within this sample encode the same CDR3. The chain joins TRBV6-1 to TRBJ1-2; D is perhaps TRBD1 (5 bases). CDR3 size: 14 residues. CDR1 is MNHNS and CDR2 is SASEGT in the germline V gene. V dropped 0 bases and J dropped 3 bases, with 8 bases sitting between them. Here the CDR3 reads CASSEAGGDYGYTF. The CDR3 DNA sequence: TGTGCCAGCAGTGAAGCTGGGGGGGACTATGGCTACACCTTC.

The chain recombines TRBV15 with TRBJ2-1, with 9 bases that match TRBD2. The CDR3 extends over 16 amino acids. Losses at the gene ends were 7 bases for V and 3 bases for J; bases not matched to a gene: 10. The germline gives CDR1 LNHNV, CDR2 YYDKDF (reference sequence). The CDR3 bases are TGTGCCACCAAACCTGGTAGTAGCGGGGGCTACAATGAGCAGTTCTTC. Its protein is CATKPGSSGGYNEQFF.

The chain joins TRBV7-2 to TRBJ1-6; 7 bases align to TRBD1. The CDR3 has 14 residues. Trimming cost V 3 bases and J 5 bases; bases outside gene matches: 1. CDR1 SGHTA and CDR2 FQGNSA come from the germline V gene. CDR3 amino acids: CASSLTGHNSPLHF. DNA of the CDR3: TGTGCCAGCAGCTTGACAGGGCATAATTCACCCCTCCACTTT.

The table lists this clone with a few counts. V is TRBV13 and J is TRBJ2-5; D is perhaps TRBD1 (5 bases). The CDR3 is 14 residues long. V lost 2 bases to trimming and J lost 1 base, with 8 bases between them. From germline, CDR1 is PRHDT and CDR2 FYEKMQ (reference sequence). CDR3 residues: CASSLSTGQETQYF. CDR3 nucleotides: TGTGCCAGCAGCTTAAGCACAGGCCAAGAGACCCAGTACTTC.

V gene TRBV25-1 combines with J gene TRBJ2-3; no reliable D call. The CDR3 is 12 residues long. Per germline, CDR1 MGHDK and CDR2 SYGVNS. The V and J ends lost 6 bases and 2 bases respectively, with 6 bases between them. CDR3: CASRGSTDTQYF. Here the CDR3 DNA reads TGTGCCAGCAGGGGCTCCACAGATACGCAGTATTTT. The whole variable domain, filled in from reference TRBV25-1 and TRBJ2-3, reads EADIYQTPRYLVIGTGKKITLECSQTMGHDKMYWYQQDPGMELHLIHYSYGVNSTEKGDLSSESTVSRIRTEHFPLTLESARPSHTSQYLCASRGSTDTQYFGPGTRLTVL.

This chain links TRBV15 with TRBJ2-1; D is unresolved. V lost 0 bases and J lost 6, with 9 bases in between. This CDR3 comprises 14 residues. Germline CDR1 is LNHNV and CDR2 is YYDKDF (reference sequence). The CDR3 nucleotides are TGTGCCACCAGCAGAGAACCTAACTCCAATGAGCAGTTCTTC. Its protein product is CATSREPNSNEQFF.

The V and J genes are TRBV11-3 and TRBJ2-1; 7 nucleotides match TRBD2. The germline V gene encodes CDR1 SGHNT and CDR2 YENEEA. Trimming cost V 7 bases and J 6 bases; bases outside gene matches: 9. The CDR3 is made up of 14 amino acids. CDR3: CASTRGGLSNEQFF. For the CDR3, the DNA is TGTGCCAGCACCCGCGGGGGACTGAGCAATGAGCAGTTCTTC.

The gene calls are TRBV5-1 and TRBJ2-3, with D possibly matching TRBD2 (7 bases). Germline V gene data show CDR1 as SGHRS and CDR2 as YFSETQ. V was clipped by 6 bases and J by 4 bases, with 18 bases between them. The CDR3 runs to 15 residues. The CDR3 spells CASTRGGALPDTQYF. The CDR3 nucleotides are TGCGCCAGCACACGTGGGGGGGCCCTCCCAGATACGCAGTATTTT. The variable domain in full, with the rest retrieved from reference TRBV5-1 and TRBJ2-3, is KAGVTQTPRYLIKTRGQQVTLSCSPISGHRSVSWYQQTPGQGLQFLFEYFSETQRNKGNFPGRFSGRQFSNSRSEMNVSTLELGDSALYLCASTRGGALPDTQYFGPGTRLTVL.

This clone was detected once. The genes are TRBV10-3 and TRBJ2-3; perhaps TRBD2 as D (6 bases). V lost 2 bases, J lost 5 bases, and 14 bases lay in between. The CDR3 sequence is 15 residues long. CDR1 is ENHRY, CDR2 SYGVKD, per germline. CDR3 in DNA: TGTGCCATCAGTGAGGCCGCCGGGGGTCAAGATACGCAGTATTTT. This codes for CAISEAAGGQDTQYF.

CDR3 sequence reads: CASGLDRNQETQYF. CDR3 nucleotide sequence: TGTGCTAGTGGTTTGGACAGGAACCAAGAGACCCAGTACTTC. The chain has TRBV12-5 and TRBJ2-5; D is perhaps TRBD1 (5 bases). V gave up 1 base and J gave up 0 bases, with 6 bases separating them. This CDR3 has 14 amino acids. Germline-derived CDR1 and CDR2 are LGHNT and FRNRAP.

This rearrangement joins TRBV24-1 to TRBJ2-7; 7 nucleotides align to TRBD1. The CDR3 totals 12 residues. Trimming cost V 0 bases and J 9 bases; bases outside gene matches: 1. The germline V gene encodes CDR1 KGHDR and CDR2 SFDVKD. This chain's CDR3 is CATSDLRGPQYF. CDR3 sequence (DNA): TGTGCCACCAGTGATTTGAGGGGGCCGCAGTACTTC.

Only one count was recorded for this clone. The chain has TRBV11-3 and TRBJ1-6, with 10 bases that match TRBD1. The CDR3 covers 16 residues. The germline CDR1 and CDR2 sequences are SGHNT and YENEEA. V lost 5 bases and J lost 10; bases outside the gene matches: 11. The CDR3: CASSRLTGGGGSPLHF. Written as DNA, the CDR3 is TGTGCCAGCAGCCGTCTGACAGGGGGCGGTGGATCACCCCTCCACTTT.

This clone has only one observation. The V call is TRBV25-1, the J call TRBJ1-4, with D possibly matching TRBD1 (6 bases). Germline V gives CDR1 MGHDK, CDR2 SYGVNS. V was pared by 3 bases and J by 1 base, with 12 bases between. CDR3 length equals 16 residues. The CDR3 reads CASSDSRGLTNEKLFF. CDR3 sequence (DNA): TGTGCCAGCAGTGATTCCAGGGGTTTAACTAATGAAAAACTGTTTTTT.

This clone was picked up one time. The rearrangement links TRBV7-6 to TRBJ1-1, with D uncertain. V lost 5 bases and J lost 7, with 8 bases in between. Germline V gene lookup returns CDR1 SGHVS and CDR2 FNYEAQ. The CDR3 length is 11 residues. CDR3 nucleotide sequence: TGTGCCAGCAGCATCGGCGGTGAAGCTTTCTTT. Protein: CASSIGGEAFF.

V and J are TRBV3-1 (or the pseudogene TRBV3-2) and TRBJ2-2, with D possibly TRBD1 on 5 matching bases. V lost 9 bases and J 3 bases, leaving 8 bases between the germline ends. CDR3 length: 12 residues. Germline assignment: CDR1 LGHDT and CDR2 YNNKEL (reference sequence). The CDR3 DNA is TGTGCCAGTGACAGTTACACCGGGGAGCTGTTTTTT. Its protein is CASDSYTGELFF.

This clone was observed once. The gene calls are TRBV3-1 (or the pseudogene TRBV3-2) and TRBJ2-7; 8 bases fit TRBD1. Germline lookup yields CDR1 LGHDT and CDR2 YNNKEL (reference sequence). The CDR3 sequence is 15 residues long. After removal of 5 bases from V and 0 bases from J, the junction contained 6 bases not matched to a gene. CDR3 in amino acids: CASSGRDRSSYEQYF. In DNA form, the CDR3 reads TGTGCCAGCAGCGGCCGGGACAGGTCCTCCTACGAGCAGTACTTC.

This rearrangement joins TRBV2 to TRBJ1-2; 7 bases line up with TRBD1. The CDR3 consists of 14 residues. CDR1 SNHLY and CDR2 FYNNEI come from the germline V gene. V shed 6 bases and J 4 bases; nucleotides not matched to a gene: 8. The CDR3 spells CASSRGTAIYGYTF. For the CDR3, the DNA is TGTGCCAGCAGCCGTGGGACAGCGATCTATGGCTACACCTTC.

The gene calls are TRBV27 and TRBJ1-3; weak D call: TRBD1 (6 bases). Germline lookup yields CDR1 MNHEY and CDR2 SMNVEV (reference sequence). The CDR3 runs to 15 residues. V shed 0 bases and J shed 4 bases, with 10 bases lying between them. The CDR3 sequence is CASSLSWGQGNTIYF. Here the CDR3 DNA reads TGTGCCAGCAGTTTATCCTGGGGGCAAGGAAACACCATATATTTT.

A single count supports this clone. This chain joins TRBV3-1 (or the pseudogene TRBV3-2) and TRBJ2-7; 7 bases match TRBD1. Germline V gene sequence: CDR1 LGHDT, CDR2 YNNKEL (reference sequence). V was clipped by 6 bases and J by 11 bases; unmatched bases: 7. The length of the CDR3 is 11 residues. The CDR3 region has the DNA TGTGCCAGCAGTGGTGGGACAGTAAAGTACTTC. It codes for CASSGGTVKYF.

This chain links TRBV24-1 with TRBJ1-1; tentative D call: TRBD1 (5 bases). This CDR3 contains 15 residues. Trimming removed 2 bases from V and 0 bases from J, with 9 bases in between. The V gene's germline CDR1 is KGHDR and CDR2 SFDVKD. This CDR3 is CATSDSEGMNTEAFF. CDR3 coding DNA: TGTGCCACCAGTGATTCGGAGGGGATGAACACTGAAGCTTTCTTT.

The chain employs TRBV19 and TRBJ1-3; a possible D gene is TRBD1 (6 bases). The CDR3 runs 15 residues. Germline values: CDR1 LNHDA, CDR2 SQIVND (reference sequence). Trimming took 5 bases from V and 3 from J, leaving 14 bases between them. This CDR3 is CASSWGGQDGNTIYF. CDR3 DNA: TGTGCCAGTAGTTGGGGGGGCCAGGATGGAAACACCATATATTTT. The variable domain in full, completed from reference TRBV19 and TRBJ1-3, reads DGGITQSPKYLFRKEGQNVTLSCEQNLNHDAMYWYRQDPGQGLRLIYYSQIVNDFQKGDIAEGYSVSREKKESFPLTVTSAQKNPTAFYLCASSWGGQDGNTIYFGEGSWLTVV.

The chain has TRBV4-2 and TRBJ2-7, with 11 positions matching TRBD2. The V segment lost 4 bases and the J segment 6 bases; nucleotides outside the gene matches: 17. This CDR3 is built from 18 residues. Germline V gives CDR1 LGHNA, CDR2 YNFKEQ. The CDR3 nucleotides are TGTGCCAGCAGCCCCCTGGGTAGCGGGGGGGCCAAAGCGTTCGAGCAGTACTTC. It translates to CASSPLGSGGAKAFEQYF.

The chain is built from TRBV9 and TRBJ2-1; no clear D gene. CDR1 and CDR2 from the germline V gene are SGDLS and YYNGEE. The CDR3 extends over 13 amino acids. V was cut by 2 bases and J by 6 bases, with 9 bases left in between. The CDR3 is CASSVRAFNEQFF. CDR3 nucleotides: TGTGCCAGCAGCGTGAGAGCGTTCAATGAGCAGTTCTTC.

V usage is TRBV7-9 and J usage is TRBJ2-1, with a tentative D call TRBD1 (6 bases). Trimming stripped 5 bases from V and 6 bases from J, with 20 bases between. Germline-derived CDR1 and CDR2 are SEHNR and FQNEAQ (reference sequence). The CDR3 is 16 amino acids. The CDR3 sequence is CASSVLDSPGRNEQFF. CDR3 nucleotides: TGTGCCAGCAGCGTATTGGACAGCCCGGGACGCAATGAGCAGTTCTTC.

J is TRBJ2-5 and V is TRBV27; the match to TRBD2 covers 12 bases. CDR1 and CDR2 (germline): MNHEY, SMNVEV (reference sequence). V was clipped by 5 bases and J by 0 bases; unmatched bases: 4. CDR3 length: 16 residues. The chain's CDR3 is CASSLGTSGHQETQYF. The CDR3 DNA reads as TGTGCCAGCAGTCTAGGGACTAGCGGGCACCAAGAGACCCAGTACTTC.

V is TRBV7-9 and J is TRBJ1-2; D not certain. The germline V gene encodes CDR1 SEHNR and CDR2 FQNEAQ (reference sequence). Between the trimmed V and J ends, which lost 7 bases and 2 bases, there was a span of 11 bases. The CDR3 contains 13 residues. CDR3 sequence (DNA): TGTGCCAGCAAGAGGTCAGAGAACTATGGCTACACCTTC. Residues: CASKRSENYGYTF.

The rearrangement joins TRBV27 to TRBJ2-7, with 9 bases lining up with TRBD1. V shed 6 bases, J shed 7 bases, and the junction held 7 bases outside the gene matches. This CDR3 has 13 residues. CDR1 MNHEY and CDR2 SMNVEV come from the germline V gene (reference sequence). This CDR3 reads CASRGDRVGEQYF. Here the CDR3 DNA reads TGTGCCAGCAGGGGGGACAGGGTGGGAGAGCAGTACTTC.

The V call is TRBV7-9, the J call TRBJ2-7; 9 bases map to TRBD2. This CDR3 has 18 residues. Germline V gene lookup returns CDR1 SEHNR and CDR2 FQNEAQ (reference sequence). With V trimmed by 4 bases and J by 1 base, 14 bases remained unmatched. Here the CDR3 reads CASSSGRSGGLKSYEQYF. As DNA, the CDR3 is TGTGCCAGCAGCTCCGGTCGTAGCGGGGGCCTTAAATCCTACGAGCAGTACTTC.

This clone was seen just once. The rearrangement links TRBV7-3 to TRBJ1-1; unclear D gene. CDR1 and CDR2 from the germline V gene are SGHTA and FQGTGA. V gave up 1 base and J gave up 5 bases, with 14 bases separating them. The CDR3 totals 15 residues. The CDR3 spells CASSLNAGEGTEAFF. Here the CDR3 DNA reads TGTGCCAGCAGCTTAAATGCCGGGGAAGGAACTGAAGCTTTCTTT.